Below are 13 T cell receptor beta chains sequenced from a single sample in a study of CD8 T cells in Susac syndrome. Random-hexamer reverse transcription was applied to roughly 0.5 to 1 ug RNA. TCRdb reprocessed the immunoSEQ multiplex PCR reads via MiXCR and lists one record per CDR3 protein. The sample shows about 120,000 distinct CDR3 sequences, about 94% of them seen only once. Sequenced material: CD4+ T cells from PBMCs. The receptors here all came from a human donor with multiple sclerosis.

The chain joins TRBV5-4 to TRBJ1-2, with a possible D match to TRBD1 (6 bases). This CDR3 has 14 amino acids. With 0 bases removed from V and 8 bases from J, the gap between germline ends came to 14 bases. CDR1 is SGHNT, CDR2 YYREEE, per germline (reference sequence). CDR3 loop: CASSLDSRGSGYTF. Here the CDR3 DNA reads TGTGCCAGCAGCTTGGATAGCAGGGGAAGCGGCTACACCTTC.

The rearrangement links TRBV3-1 to TRBJ1-2; D gene ambiguous. Germline assignment: CDR1 LGHDT and CDR2 YNNKEL (reference sequence). This CDR3 comprises 12 residues. The germline V and J ends were trimmed by 1 base and 9 bases, with 9 bases remaining between them. The CDR3 DNA sequence: TGTGCCAGCAGCCAAGGGAGCTCAAGCTACACCTTC. This gives the protein CASSQGSSSYTF. The variable domain in full, with the rest retrieved from reference TRBV3-1 and TRBJ1-2, is DTAVSQTPKYLVTQMGNDKSIKCEQNLGHDTMYWYKQDSKKFLKIMFSYNNKELIINETVPNRFSPKSPDKAHLNLHINSLELGDSAVYFCASSQGSSSYTFGSGTRLTVV.

The chain combines TRBV7-2 with TRBJ2-5; D unresolved. V lost 1 base and J 4 bases, leaving 13 bases between the germline ends. The germline V gene has CDR1 SGHTA and CDR2 FQGNSA. The CDR3 runs 15 residues. Here the CDR3 DNA reads TGTGCCAGCAGCTTAGACTCGCACGAGAGAGAGACCCAGTACTTC. The encoded protein is CASSLDSHERETQYF.

V usage is TRBV12-3 or TRBV12-4 and J usage is TRBJ2-4, with D perhaps matching TRBD1 (6 bases). Trimming cost V 1 base and J 8 bases, with 6 bases left between them. This CDR3 has 12 residues. Here the CDR3 reads CASSLEGDIQYF. As DNA, the CDR3 is TGTGCCAGCAGTTTAGAGGGGGACATTCAGTACTTC.

The V gene is TRBV5-4, the J gene TRBJ1-2; TRBD1 might be the D (5 bases). CDR1 and CDR2 from the germline V gene are SGHNT and YYREEE (reference sequence). With 0 bases removed from V and 4 bases from J, the gap between germline ends came to 7 bases. CDR3 length: 13 amino acids. The CDR3 DNA sequence: TGTGCCAGCAGCTTGGATCAGGGCTATGGCTACACCTTC. Amino acids: CASSLDQGYGYTF.

The rearrangement links TRBV7-2 to TRBJ2-3; D call uncertain. CDR3 length equals 12 residues. CDR1 and CDR2 (germline): SGHTA, FQGNSA. Trimming took 4 bases from V and 2 from J, leaving 4 bases between them. The CDR3 loop reads CASSSFTDTQYF. The CDR3 DNA reads TGTGCCAGCAGCTCATTCACAGATACGCAGTATTTT. The full variable domain, rest sourced from reference TRBV7-2 and TRBJ2-3, is GAGVSQSPSNKVTEKGKDVELRCDPISGHTALYWYRQSLGQGLEFLIYFQGNSAPDKSGLPSDRFSAERTGGSVSTLTIQRTQQEDSAVYLCASSSFTDTQYFGPGTRLTVL.

The V and J genes are TRBV20-1 and TRBJ2-1; the D gene is possibly TRBD1 (6 bases). The CDR3 is made up of 16 amino acids. Germline values: CDR1 DFQATT, CDR2 SNEGSKA (reference sequence). V was pared by 6 bases and J by 12 bases, with 30 bases between. The CDR3 here is CSAPTGQGLHPRLQFF. DNA for the CDR3: TGCAGTGCCCCAACCGGGCAGGGGCTCCATCCTAGATTGCAGTTCTTC.

The chain combines TRBV7-2 with TRBJ2-2; 7 bases map to TRBD2. Trimming took 5 bases from V and 5 from J; bases not matched to a gene: 8. The CDR3 is 15 amino acids. The germline CDR1 and CDR2 sequences are SGHTA and FQGNSA. The DNA of the CDR3 is TGTGCCAGCAGCCCACTAGGGGAGGGGACCGGGGAGCTGTTTTTT. Translation: CASSPLGEGTGELFF.

V is TRBV10-1 and J is TRBJ1-1, with a tentative D call TRBD1 (6 bases). Trimming removed 0 bases at V and 9 bases at J, with 14 bases between. CDR1 and CDR2 from the germline V gene are WNHNN and SYGVQD (reference sequence). CDR3 length: 14 residues. This CDR3 reads CASSESMGAQQAFF. CDR3 coding DNA: TGCGCCAGCAGTGAGTCGATGGGGGCTCAACAAGCTTTCTTT.

The J gene is TRBJ1-4, the V gene TRBV30; D remains ambiguous. The CDR3 sequence is 12 residues long. Between the trimmed V and J ends, which lost 5 bases and 0 bases, there was a span of 4 bases. Germline CDR1 GTSNPN, CDR2 SVGIG (reference sequence). This CDR3 is CAWGATNEKLFF. The CDR3 DNA reads as TGTGCCTGGGGCGCAACTAATGAAAAACTGTTTTTT.

This chain links TRBV12-3 or TRBV12-4 with TRBJ2-7; no clear D gene. The CDR3 has 11 residues. V was pared by 6 bases and J by 9 bases, with 12 bases between. The CDR3 nucleotides are TGTGCCAGCAGCTCGGCCGGTGGGCAGTACTTC. Protein product: CASSSAGGQYF.

The chain joins TRBV5-6 to TRBJ1-1, with D possibly matching TRBD1 (6 bases). CDR1 SGHDT and CDR2 YYEEEE come from the germline V gene. The V and J ends lost 4 bases and 1 base respectively, with 11 bases between them. This CDR3 has 14 residues. The CDR3 here is CASSMTGRNTEAFF. The CDR3 nucleotides are TGTGCCAGCAGCATGACAGGCAGGAACACTGAAGCTTTCTTT. Filled out from reference TRBV5-6 and TRBJ1-1, the complete variable domain reads DAGVTQSPTHLIKTRGQQVTLRCSPKSGHDTVSWYQQALGQGPQFIFQYYEEEERQRGNFPDRFSGHQFPNYSSELNVNALLLGDSALYLCASSMTGRNTEAFFGQGTRLTVV.

The chain carries TRBV27 and TRBJ1-2, with unresolved D. This CDR3 is built from 13 residues. The V gene's germline CDR1 is MNHEY and CDR2 SMNVEV (reference sequence). With 2 bases removed from V and 3 bases from J, the gap between germline ends came to 7 bases. In nucleotides, the CDR3 is TGTGCCAGCAGTTTAAAAGGGTACTATGGCTACACCTTC. Its protein is CASSLKGYYGYTF.